This TCR beta chain was obtained from a study of low-dose radiotherapy and immunotherapy resistance in tumors. This clonotype has just one count. Primers targeting TRAV and TRBV primed first-strand cDNA, covering alpha and beta chains. TCR amplification ran 20 PCR cycles using constant-region and V-primer adapter primers. TCRdb fed the reads into MiXCR, producing one record per CDR3 protein. The repertoire includes some 16,000 distinct CDR3 sequences, less than 85% of them detected once, and approximately 5.4% sits in the top ten. V was cut by 1 base and J by 5 bases, with 5 bases left in between. CDR3 length: 12 amino acids. Looked up from germline, CDR1 is SEHNR and CDR2 is FQNEAQ (reference sequence).

The sequence derives from a human donor with advanced metastatic prostate, ovarian, gallbladder or colorectal cancer (not recorded which). This table probably holds off-target reads from a library built for another chain. This rearrangement joins TRBV7-9 to TRBJ1-2; D is undetermined. CDR3 loop: CASSLGEYGYTF. CDR3 nucleotides: TGTGCCAGCAGCTTAGGGGAGTATGGCTACACCTTC.